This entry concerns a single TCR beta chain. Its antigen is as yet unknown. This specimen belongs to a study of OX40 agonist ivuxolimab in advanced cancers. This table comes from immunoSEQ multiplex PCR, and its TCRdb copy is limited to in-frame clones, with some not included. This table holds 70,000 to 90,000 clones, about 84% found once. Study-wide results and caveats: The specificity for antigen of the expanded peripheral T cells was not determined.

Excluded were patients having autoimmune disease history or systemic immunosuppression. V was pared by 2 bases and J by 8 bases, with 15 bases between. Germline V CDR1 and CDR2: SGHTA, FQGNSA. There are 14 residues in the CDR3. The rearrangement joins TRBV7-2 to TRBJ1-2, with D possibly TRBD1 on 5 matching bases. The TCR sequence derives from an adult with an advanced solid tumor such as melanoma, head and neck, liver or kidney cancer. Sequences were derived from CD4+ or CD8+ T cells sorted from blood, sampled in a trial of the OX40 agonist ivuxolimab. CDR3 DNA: TGTGCCAGCAGCTTATACGACGGGGACGGCGGCTACACCTTC. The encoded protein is CASSLYDGDGGYTF.